Here is one T cell receptor (beta chain) with its context. The PCR used 60 Vbeta and 13 Jbeta primers. TCRdb keeps only in-frame clones here, not all; method: immunoSEQ multiplex PCR. The table has some 91,000 clones, roughly 86% seen once. This sample is drawn from a study of cytomegalovirus exposure and HLA in healthy donors. This CDR3 comprises 14 residues. CDR1 and CDR2 (germline): SGHAT, FQDESV (reference sequence). Trimming removed 2 bases at V and 6 bases at J, with 10 bases between. The sequenced sample consisted of PBMCs. The receptor was derived from a man aged 25-40 years in good health and CMV-seropositive. The chain is built from TRBV11-1 and TRBJ2-2, with unresolved D. Here the CDR3 reads CASSLIRSAGELFF. CDR3 nucleotides: TGTGCCAGCAGCTTAATCAGGTCGGCCGGGGAGCTGTTTTTT.